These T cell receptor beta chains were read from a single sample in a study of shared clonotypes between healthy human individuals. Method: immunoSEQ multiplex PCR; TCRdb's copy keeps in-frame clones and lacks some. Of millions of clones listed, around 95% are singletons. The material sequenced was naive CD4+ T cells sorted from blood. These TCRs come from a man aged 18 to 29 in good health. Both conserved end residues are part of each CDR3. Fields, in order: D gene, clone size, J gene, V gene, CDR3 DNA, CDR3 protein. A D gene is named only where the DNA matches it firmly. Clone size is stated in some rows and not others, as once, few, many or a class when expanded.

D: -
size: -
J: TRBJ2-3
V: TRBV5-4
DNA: TGTGCCAGCAGTAGGACTAGCACAGATACGCAGTATTTT
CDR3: CASSRTSTDTQYF

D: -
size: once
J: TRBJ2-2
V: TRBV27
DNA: TGTGCCAGCACGGGGACGACGAACACCGGGGAGCTGTTTTTT
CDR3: CASTGTTNTGELFF

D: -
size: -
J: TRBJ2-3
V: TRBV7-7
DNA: TGTGCTAGCAGCTTAGGGCGACTGGATACGCAGTATTTT
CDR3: CASSLGRLDTQYF

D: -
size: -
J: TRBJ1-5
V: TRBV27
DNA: TGTGCCAGCAGTTTATGGGTTGGCGGAGATCAGCCCCAGCATTTT
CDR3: CASSLWVGGDQPQHF

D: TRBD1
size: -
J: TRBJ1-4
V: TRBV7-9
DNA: TGTGCCAGCAGCCTGGGACAGGGGCGGGATGAAAAACTGTTTTTT
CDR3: CASSLGQGRDEKLFF

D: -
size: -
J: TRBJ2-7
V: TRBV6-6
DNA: TGTGCCAGCAGTGGAGGGGCGGGACAGAGCGTTCACGGGCAGTACTTC
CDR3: CASSGGAGQSVHGQYF

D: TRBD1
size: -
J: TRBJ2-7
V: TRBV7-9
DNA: TGTGCCAGCAGCCCGCGGGACAGGGGCATCTACGAGCAGTACTTC
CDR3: CASSPRDRGIYEQYF

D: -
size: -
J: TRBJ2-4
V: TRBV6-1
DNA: TGTGCCAGCAGTGCGACAGGATTCAAAAACATTCAGTACTTC
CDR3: CASSATGFKNIQYF

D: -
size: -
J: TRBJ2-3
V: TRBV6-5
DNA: TGTGCCAGCAGTTACTCGAGGGACACAGATACGCAGTATTTT
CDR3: CASSYSRDTDTQYF

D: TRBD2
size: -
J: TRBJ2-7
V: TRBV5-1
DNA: TGCGCCAGCAGCCTAGGGACTAGCGCACTACGGGAGCAGTACTTC
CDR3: CASSLGTSALREQYF

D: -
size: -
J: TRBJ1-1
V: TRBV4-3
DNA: TGCGCCAGCAGCCTCGGGGGCCTGAACACTGAAGCTTTCTTT
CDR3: CASSLGGLNTEAFF

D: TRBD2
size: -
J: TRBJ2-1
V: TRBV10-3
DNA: TGTGCCATCACGCCGGGACTAGCGGACAATGAGCAGTTCTTC
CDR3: CAITPGLADNEQFF

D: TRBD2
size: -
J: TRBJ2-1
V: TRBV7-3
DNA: TGTGCCAGCAGCACCGGGACTAGCGGGTCATACAATGAGCAGTTCTTC
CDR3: CASSTGTSGSYNEQFF

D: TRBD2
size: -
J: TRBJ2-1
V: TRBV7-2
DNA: TGTGCCAGCAGCTTATCCGGGGGGTCCTACAATGAGCAGTTCTTC
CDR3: CASSLSGGSYNEQFF

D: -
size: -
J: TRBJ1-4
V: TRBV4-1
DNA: TGCGCCAGCAGCCCTGGTTTTAGAGGCGAAAAACTGTTTTTT
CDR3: CASSPGFRGEKLFF

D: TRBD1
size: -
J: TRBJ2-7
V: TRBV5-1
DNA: TGCGCCAGCAGCTTGGTAGTGTCCGACAGGGGCTGGGGCGAGCAGTACTTC
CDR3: CASSLVVSDRGWGEQYF

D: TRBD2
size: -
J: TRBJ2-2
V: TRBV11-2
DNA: TGTGCCAGCAGCTTGGGTAGCGGGACCGGGGAGCTGTTTTTT
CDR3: CASSLGSGTGELFF

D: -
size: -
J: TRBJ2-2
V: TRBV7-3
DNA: TGTGCCAGCAGCCCAGACAGATCCGGGGAGCTGTTTTTT
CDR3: CASSPDRSGELFF

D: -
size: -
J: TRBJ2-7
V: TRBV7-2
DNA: TGTGCCAGCAGCTTACTGGACGAGCAGTACTTC
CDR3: CASSLLDEQYF

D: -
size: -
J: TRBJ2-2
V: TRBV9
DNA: TGTGCCAGCAGCGTAGGGGGATACGGCACCGGGGAGCTGTTTTTT
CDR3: CASSVGGYGTGELFF

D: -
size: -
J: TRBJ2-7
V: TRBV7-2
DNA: TGTGCCAGCTCCCGGGGAGAGTACGAGCAGTACTTC
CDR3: CASSRGEYEQYF

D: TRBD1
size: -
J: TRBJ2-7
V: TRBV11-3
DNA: TGTGCCAGCAGCAAGGGGACAGCCGAGCAGTACTTC
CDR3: CASSKGTAEQYF

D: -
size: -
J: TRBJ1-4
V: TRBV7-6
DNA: TGTGCCAGCAGCTTAGCCGCAGGGTGGGATGAAAAACTGTTTTTT
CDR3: CASSLAAGWDEKLFF

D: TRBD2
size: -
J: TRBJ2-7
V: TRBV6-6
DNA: TGTGCCAGCAGTTACCCACGAAGCGGGAGGTGGCAGTACTTC
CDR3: CASSYPRSGRWQYF

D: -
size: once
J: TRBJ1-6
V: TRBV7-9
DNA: TGTGCCAGCAGCGCCAACAGGGAGAATTCACCCCTCCACTTT
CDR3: CASSANRENSPLHF